This TCR beta chain is from a study of CD4 T cell repertoires in COVID-19. Study conclusions and caveats: Suggested intraclonal diversification: top SARS-CoV-2-reactive clonotypes appeared in two or three memory subsets.

Germline V gene sequence: CDR1 MGHRA, CDR2 YSYEKL. The CDR3 has 18 amino acids. V lost 5 bases to trimming and J lost 4 bases; unmatched junction nucleotides: 17. On this clone itself: Its antigen is not identified.

Clones were read by immunoSEQ multiplex PCR, and TCRdb kept only the in-frame ones, dropping some. The profile covers 60,000 to 90,000 clones, with about four fifths appearing a single time and roughly 0.58% taken by the ten largest. The chain links TRBV4-1 to TRBJ1-1; 9 bases align to TRBD1. The sequencing here drew on CD4+ T cells from peripheral blood, taken after recovery from COVID-19. This receptor was obtained from a human donor who had COVID-19. CDR3 bases: TGCGCCAGCAGCTCCGGGACAGGGAGGCGAAAGGATGGCACTGAAGCTTTCTTT. Encoded protein: CASSSGTGRRKDGTEAFF.